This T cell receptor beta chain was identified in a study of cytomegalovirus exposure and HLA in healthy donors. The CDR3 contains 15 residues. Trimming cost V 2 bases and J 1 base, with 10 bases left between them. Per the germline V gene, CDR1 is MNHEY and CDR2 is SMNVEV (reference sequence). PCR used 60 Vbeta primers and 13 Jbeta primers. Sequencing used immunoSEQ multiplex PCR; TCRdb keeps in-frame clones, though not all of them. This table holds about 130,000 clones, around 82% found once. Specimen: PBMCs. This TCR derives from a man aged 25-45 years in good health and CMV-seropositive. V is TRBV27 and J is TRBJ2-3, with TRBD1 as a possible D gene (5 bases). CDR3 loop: CASSLRGMGTDTQYF. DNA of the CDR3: TGTGCCAGCAGTTTAAGGGGTATGGGCACAGATACGCAGTATTTT.